This is a list of T cell receptor beta chains from one sample in a study of T cell changes during pregnancy in multiple sclerosis. Measured with immunoSEQ multiplex PCR; TCRdb has only the in-frame clones, and not every one. The sample has approximately 48,000 clones, around 94% seen once. The sequencing used CD8+ T cells from peripheral blood mononuclear cells, collected before pregnancy. All receptors derive from a female donor with multiple sclerosis, enrolled in a pregnancy study. Both conserved end residues are part of each CDR3. The order of the fields is V gene, J gene, CDR3 protein.

TRBV19	TRBJ2-1	CASSRTAYNEQFF
TRBV28	TRBJ2-1	CASSLFGLAGVNEQFF
TRBV7-9	TRBJ2-1	CASSPGTGQPSSYNEQFF
TRBV5-1	TRBJ1-1	CASSSPTGGTEAFF
TRBV10-2	TRBJ1-5	CASSESIKQGLNQPQHF
TRBV12-5	TRBJ2-7	CASGSGRATYEQYF
TRBV6-4	TRBJ2-1	CASSESGTRPNEQFF
TRBV5-1	TRBJ2-2	CASSLVPGDTGELFF
TRBV27	TRBJ1-4	CASRRGYEKLFF
TRBV7-3	TRBJ2-3	CASSSGLVFPDTQYF
TRBV13	TRBJ2-5	CASSFGGLREETQYF
TRBV7-9	TRBJ2-2	CASSSGSGELFF
TRBV9	TRBJ2-7	CASSATTGGLGSHEQYF
TRBV19	TRBJ1-2	CASIEVPAIYGYTF
TRBV5-8	TRBJ2-3	CASSSGVGSADTQYF